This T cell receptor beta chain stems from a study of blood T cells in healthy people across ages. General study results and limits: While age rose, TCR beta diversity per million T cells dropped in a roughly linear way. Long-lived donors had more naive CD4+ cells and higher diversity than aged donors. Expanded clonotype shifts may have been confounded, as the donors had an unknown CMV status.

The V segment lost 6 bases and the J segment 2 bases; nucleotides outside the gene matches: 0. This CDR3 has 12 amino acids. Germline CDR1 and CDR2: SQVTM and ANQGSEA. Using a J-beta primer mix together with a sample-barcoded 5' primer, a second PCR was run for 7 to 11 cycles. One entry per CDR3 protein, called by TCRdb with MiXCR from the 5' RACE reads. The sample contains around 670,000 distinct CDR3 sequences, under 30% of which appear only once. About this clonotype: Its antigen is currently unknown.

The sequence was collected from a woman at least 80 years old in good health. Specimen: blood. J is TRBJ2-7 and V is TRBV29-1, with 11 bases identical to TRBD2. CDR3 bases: TGCAGCGTGACTAGCGGGACCTACGAGCAGTACTTC. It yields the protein CSVTSGTYEQYF.